The source of this T cell receptor beta chain is a study of blood T cells in healthy people across ages (dated by TCRdb to between 2015 and 2017). At the level of the whole study: In model experiments, roughly one uniquely barcoded TCR beta cDNA molecule per two T cells was captured by template switching. To avoid experimental bias, donors of different ages were randomly spread across the sequencing lanes. Donors were grouped into four age groups: young (average 16 years), middle-aged (around 39), aged (around 60) and long-lived (around 80). The study measured age-related changes in TCR beta repertoire diversity using deep sequencing normalized with unique cDNA molecular identifiers. For two donors (one aged 18 to 30 and one aged 80 or older), the study analyzed two additional independent replicas of 1 million unique cDNA reads from the same blood draw.

Trimming at the junction amounts to 7 bases on V and 6 bases on J, and the germline ends lie 15 bases apart. Taken from the germline V gene, the CDR1 and CDR2 loops are SQVTM and ANQGSEA. The cysteine opens and the phenylalanine closes a CDR3 of 12 amino acids. Only CDR3 DNA is held: 36 bases, read in frame from base 1. Results and caveats for the whole study, not just this receptor: Total diversity estimates from one million sequenced T cells were considered lower bounds and underestimates. Conclusive comparison of naive and antigen-experienced compartments was prevented by the profiling of bulk unsorted PBMCs. Because the CMV infection status of the donors was unknown, age-related changes in expanded clonotypes may potentially have been confounded. A strong correlation was found between observed TCR beta diversity and the percentage of naive T cells measured by flow cytometry. As age increased, observed TCR beta diversity per million T cells dropped in a roughly linear way, and a significant reduction was already evident by age about 40. Compared with the aged group, the long-lived group had more naive CD4+ T cells, fewer expanded clones and increased TCR diversity, a pattern suggesting age selection.

Libraries were prepared through 5' RACE. The second PCR ran for about 6 to 12 cycles and used a J-beta primer mix along with a sample-barcoded 5' primer. A template-switch 5' adaptor carrying 12 random nucleotides introduced a unique molecular identifier onto each TCR beta cDNA molecule. At least 2.5 million CDR3-containing paired-end reads were obtained from each sample. The Mint cDNA synthesis kit, primed by a TRBC-specific oligonucleotide, was used to synthesize first-strand cDNA from all RNA. Following uracil-DNA glycosylase treatment, a first 18-cycle PCR with universal primers M1SS and BC2_uni_R was performed on all cDNA. The authors' pipeline ran thus. Normalization of each sample was performed by random selection of 1 million high-quality reads, each carrying a distinct molecular identifier. Instead of being binned into consensus sequences, reads that shared molecular identifiers were thrown out. MiTCR, set to a Q25 quality threshold and the strictest error-elimination algorithm, was used for CDR3 identification, clonotype clustering and error correction. Lower-bound total TCR beta diversity was estimated with a nonparametric unseen species model using Euler transformation. TCRdb took the public reads, trimmed them with fastp at Q25, ran MiXCR for clone calling and kept in-frame beta chains. When rows share a CDR3 protein, they turn into one entry using the most common DNA and genes. These V and J calls are TCRdb output, not the study's own analysis. This sample lists over 1,500,000 distinct CDR3 sequences; 39% were detected once. Clones ranked in the top ten supply 23% of the sample.

Comment on this clonotype: This clone's antigen is unknown. The sample holds no much larger clone one base away, and base qualities are not on file.

The donors were some 36 Caucasian individuals from Russia, aged about 6 to 95 years, who were systemically healthy. Roughly 11 milliliters of peripheral blood were drawn from each donor into EDTA-treated Vacutainer tubes. Ficoll-Paque density-gradient centrifugation was used to isolate PBMCs, with at least 6 million obtained per sample. Total RNA was extracted from PBMCs with Trizol reagent, with at least 6 micrograms obtained per sample. Naive CD45RAhigh/CD27high T cell percentages were measured by flow cytometry on a PBMC aliquot from every donor. Sequencing was carried out using blood. The clonotype was recovered from a human donor in good health. The chain is encoded by TRBV29-1 joined to TRBJ1-2; the D gene identity is not certain. The CDR3 protein is CSAYTSVNGYTF. The DNA sequence reads TGCAGCGCCTATACTTCAGTGAATGGCTACACCTTC.